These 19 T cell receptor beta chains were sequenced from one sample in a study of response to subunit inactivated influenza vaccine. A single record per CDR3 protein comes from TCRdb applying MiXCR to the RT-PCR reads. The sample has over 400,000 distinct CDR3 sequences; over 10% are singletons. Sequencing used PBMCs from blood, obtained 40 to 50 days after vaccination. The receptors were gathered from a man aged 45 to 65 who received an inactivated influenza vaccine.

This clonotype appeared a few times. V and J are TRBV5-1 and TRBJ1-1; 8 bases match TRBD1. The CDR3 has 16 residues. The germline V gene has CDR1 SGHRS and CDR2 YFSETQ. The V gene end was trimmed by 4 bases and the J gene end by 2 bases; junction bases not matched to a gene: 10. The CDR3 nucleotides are TGCGCCAGCAGCGTGGTTGGGACAGGCTCAAACACTGAAGCTTTCTTT. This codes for CASSVVGTGSNTEAFF.

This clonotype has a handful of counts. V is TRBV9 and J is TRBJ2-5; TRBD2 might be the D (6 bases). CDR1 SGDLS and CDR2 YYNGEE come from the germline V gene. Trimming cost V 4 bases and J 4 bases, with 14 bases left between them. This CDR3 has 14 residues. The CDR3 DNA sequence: TGTGCCAGCAGCCCGACGGCTAGCGCAGAGACCCAGTACTTC. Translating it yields CASSPTASAETQYF. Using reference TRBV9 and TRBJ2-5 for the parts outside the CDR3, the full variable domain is DSGVTQTPKHLITATGQRVTLRCSPRSGDLSVYWYQQSLDQGLQFLIQYYNGEERAKGNILERFSAQQFPDLHSELNLSSLELGDSALYFCASSPTASAETQYFGPGTRLLVL.

The CDR3 bases are TGTGCCATCAGGGTTGGACAGGGAGGGTCGGGGGCCAACGTCCTGACTTTC. As protein: CAIRVGQGGSGANVLTF. The V and J genes are TRBV10-3 and TRBJ2-6, with a possible D match to TRBD1 (8 bases). The CDR3 totals 17 residues. V shed 6 bases and J shed 4 bases, with 19 bases lying between them. Germline assignment: CDR1 ENHRY and CDR2 SYGVKD.

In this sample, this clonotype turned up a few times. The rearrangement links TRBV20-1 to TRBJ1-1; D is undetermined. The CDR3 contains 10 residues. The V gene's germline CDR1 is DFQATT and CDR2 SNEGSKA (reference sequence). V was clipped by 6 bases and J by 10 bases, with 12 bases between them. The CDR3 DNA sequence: TGCAGTGCGCGAAAGGTTGGAGCTTTCTTT. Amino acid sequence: CSARKVGAFF.

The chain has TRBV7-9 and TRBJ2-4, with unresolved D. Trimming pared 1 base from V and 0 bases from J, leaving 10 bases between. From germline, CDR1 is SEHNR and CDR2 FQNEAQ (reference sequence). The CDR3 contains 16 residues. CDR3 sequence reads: CASSLVGSLAKNIQYF. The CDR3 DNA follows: TGTGCCAGCAGCTTAGTCGGCAGCCTAGCCAAAAACATTCAGTACTTC.

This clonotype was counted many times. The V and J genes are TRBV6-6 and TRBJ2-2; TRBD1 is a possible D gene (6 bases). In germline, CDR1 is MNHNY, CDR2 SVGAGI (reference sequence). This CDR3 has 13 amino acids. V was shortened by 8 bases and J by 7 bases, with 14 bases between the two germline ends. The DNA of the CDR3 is TGTGCCAGCCGTCTGGGGGCGGTCGGGGAGCTGTTTTTT. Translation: CASRLGAVGELFF.

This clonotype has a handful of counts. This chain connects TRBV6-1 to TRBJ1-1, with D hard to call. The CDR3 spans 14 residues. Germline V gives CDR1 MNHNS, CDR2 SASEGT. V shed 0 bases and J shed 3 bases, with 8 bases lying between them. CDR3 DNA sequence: TGTGCCAGCAGTGAAGCTCTCGGGGACACTGAAGCTTTCTTT. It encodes CASSEALGDTEAFF.

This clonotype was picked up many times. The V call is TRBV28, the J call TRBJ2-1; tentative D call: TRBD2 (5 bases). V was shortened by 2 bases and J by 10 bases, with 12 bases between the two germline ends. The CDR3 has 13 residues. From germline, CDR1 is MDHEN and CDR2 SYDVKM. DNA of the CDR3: TGTGCCAGCAGTTTACTGAGGGTCGGGGAGCAGTTCTTC. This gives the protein CASSLLRVGEQFF.

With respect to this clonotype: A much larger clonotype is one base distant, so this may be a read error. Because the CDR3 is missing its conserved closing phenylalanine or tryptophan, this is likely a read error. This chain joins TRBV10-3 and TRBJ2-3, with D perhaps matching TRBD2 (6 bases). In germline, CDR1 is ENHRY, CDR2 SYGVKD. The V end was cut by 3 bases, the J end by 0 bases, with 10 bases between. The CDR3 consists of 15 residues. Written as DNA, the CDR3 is TGTGCCATCAGTGACAACGGGGGAAGCACAGATACGCAGTATTAT. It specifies CAISDNGGSTDTQYY.

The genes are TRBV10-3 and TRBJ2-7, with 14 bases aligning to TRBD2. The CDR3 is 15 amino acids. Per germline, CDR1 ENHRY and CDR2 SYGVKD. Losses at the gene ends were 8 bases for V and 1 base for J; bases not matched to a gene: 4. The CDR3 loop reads CAIGGTSGGSYEQYF. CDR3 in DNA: TGTGCCATCGGGGGGACTAGCGGGGGATCCTACGAGCAGTACTTC.

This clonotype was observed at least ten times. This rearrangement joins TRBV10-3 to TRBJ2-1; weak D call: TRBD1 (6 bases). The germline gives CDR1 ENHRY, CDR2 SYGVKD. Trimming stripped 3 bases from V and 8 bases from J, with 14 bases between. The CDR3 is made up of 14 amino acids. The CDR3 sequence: CAISDALQGYEQFF. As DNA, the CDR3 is TGTGCCATCAGTGACGCCCTCCAGGGGTATGAGCAGTTCTTC.

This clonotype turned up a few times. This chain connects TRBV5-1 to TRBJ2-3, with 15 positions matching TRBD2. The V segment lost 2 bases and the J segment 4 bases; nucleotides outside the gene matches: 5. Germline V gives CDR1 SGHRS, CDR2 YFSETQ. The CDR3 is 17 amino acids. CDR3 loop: CASSFGTSGRSADTQYF. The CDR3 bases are TGCGCCAGCAGCTTCGGGACTAGCGGGAGGAGCGCAGATACGCAGTATTTT.

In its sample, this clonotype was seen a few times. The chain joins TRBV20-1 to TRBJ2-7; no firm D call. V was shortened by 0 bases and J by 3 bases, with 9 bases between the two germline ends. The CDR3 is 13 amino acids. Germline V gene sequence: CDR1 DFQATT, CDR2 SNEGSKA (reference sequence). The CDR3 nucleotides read TGCAGTGCTAGAGATAGCACGAACTACGAGCAGTACTTC. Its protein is CSARDSTNYEQYF.

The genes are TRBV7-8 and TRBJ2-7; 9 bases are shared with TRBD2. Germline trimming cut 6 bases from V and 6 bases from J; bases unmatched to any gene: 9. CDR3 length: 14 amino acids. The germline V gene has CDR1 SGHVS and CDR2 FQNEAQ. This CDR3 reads CASRGLAGLFEQYF. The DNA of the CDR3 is TGTGCCAGCAGGGGACTAGCAGGGCTCTTCGAGCAGTACTTC. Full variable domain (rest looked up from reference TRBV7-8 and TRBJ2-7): GAGVSQSPRYKVAKRGQDVALRCDPISGHVSLFWYQQALGQGPEFLTYFQNEAQLDKSGLPSDRFFAERPEGSVSTLKIQRTQQEDSAVYLCASRGLAGLFEQYFGPGTRLTVT.

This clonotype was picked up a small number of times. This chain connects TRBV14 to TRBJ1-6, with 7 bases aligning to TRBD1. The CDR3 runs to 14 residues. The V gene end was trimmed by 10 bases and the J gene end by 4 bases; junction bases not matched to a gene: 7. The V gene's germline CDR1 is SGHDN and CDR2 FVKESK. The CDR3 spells CATSTGWYNSPLHF. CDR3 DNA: TGTGCCACCTCGACAGGGTGGTATAATTCACCCCTCCACTTT. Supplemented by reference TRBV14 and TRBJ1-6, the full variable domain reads EAGVTQFPSHSVIEKGQTVTLRCDPISGHDNLYWYRRVMGKEIKFLLHFVKESKQDESGMPNNRFLAERTGGTYSTLKVQPAELEDSGVYFCATSTGWYNSPLHFGNGTRLTVT.

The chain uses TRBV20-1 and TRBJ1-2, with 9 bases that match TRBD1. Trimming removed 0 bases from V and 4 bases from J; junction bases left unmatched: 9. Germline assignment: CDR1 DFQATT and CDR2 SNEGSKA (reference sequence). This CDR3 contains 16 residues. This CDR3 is CSARDFEDRGGYGYTF. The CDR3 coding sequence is TGCAGTGCTAGAGATTTTGAGGACAGGGGAGGCTATGGCTACACCTTC.

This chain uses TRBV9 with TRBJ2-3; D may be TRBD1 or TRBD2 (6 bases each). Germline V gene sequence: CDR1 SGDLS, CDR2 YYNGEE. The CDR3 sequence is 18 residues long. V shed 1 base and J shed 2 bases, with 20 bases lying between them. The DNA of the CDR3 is TGTGCCAGCAGCGTATTAGGAGGGGGTATTAGCGTCACAGATACGCAGTATTTT. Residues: CASSVLGGGISVTDTQYF. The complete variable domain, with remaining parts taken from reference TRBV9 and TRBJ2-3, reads DSGVTQTPKHLITATGQRVTLRCSPRSGDLSVYWYQQSLDQGLQFLIQYYNGEERAKGNILERFSAQQFPDLHSELNLSSLELGDSALYFCASSVLGGGISVTDTQYFGPGTRLTVL.

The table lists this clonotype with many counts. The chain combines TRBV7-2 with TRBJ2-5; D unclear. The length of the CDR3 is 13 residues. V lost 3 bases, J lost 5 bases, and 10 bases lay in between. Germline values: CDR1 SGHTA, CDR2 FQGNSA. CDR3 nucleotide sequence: TGTGCCAGCAGCTTGGGTTCGCGGGAGACCCAGTACTTC. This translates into CASSLGSRETQYF.

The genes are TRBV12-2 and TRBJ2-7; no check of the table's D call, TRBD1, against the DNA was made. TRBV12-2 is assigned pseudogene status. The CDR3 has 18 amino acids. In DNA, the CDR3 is TGTGCAAGTCGCTTAGCGTCGATAGGGAGGGGGGCCCCCTACGAGCAGTACTTC. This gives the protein CASRLASIGRGAPYEQYF.